The 20 T cell receptor beta chains presented below share a single source sample, sequenced in a study of blood T cell repertoires in COVID-19 (dated by TCRdb to 2019 to 2021). Receptors were amplified or captured by the immunoSEQ multiplex PCR assay. TCRdb retrieved this table from immuneACCESS and kept in-frame rearrangements only. Not all clones are present; in checked studies, unresolved V genes account for under half, and no reason is known for the remainder. This sample is represented by about 340,000 clones; 83% of them were singletons. The ten biggest clones cover 2.5% to 3.5% of the sample. Material for sequencing was peripheral blood. These receptors originate from a man in his thirties or forties with active or convalescent COVID-19.

V is TRBV7-2 and J is TRBJ2-5, with 7 bases aligning to TRBD2. The length of the CDR3 is 18 residues. CDR1 is SGHTA, CDR2 FQGNSA, per germline. Trimming took 1 base from V and 5 from J; bases not matched to a gene: 16. The CDR3 here is CASSLERVRGYGVETQYF. DNA of the CDR3: TGTGCCAGCAGCTTAGAAAGGGTGCGGGGGTATGGTGTGGAGACCCAGTACTTC.

V and J are TRBV19 and TRBJ2-4; 8 bases align to TRBD1. This CDR3 comprises 14 residues. Germline CDR1 is LNHDA and CDR2 is SQIVND (reference sequence). V lost 3 bases to trimming and J lost 6 bases; unmatched junction nucleotides: 4. CDR3 sequence: CASSMDRAGNIQYF. In DNA, the CDR3 is TGTGCCAGTAGTATGGACAGGGCTGGAAACATTCAGTACTTC.

The chain joins TRBV10-3 to TRBJ1-5, with D tentatively TRBD1 (5 bases). Trimming removed 7 bases at V and 1 base at J, with 11 bases between. The CDR3 sequence is 14 residues long. Germline V gene sequence: CDR1 ENHRY, CDR2 SYGVKD. Written as DNA, the CDR3 is TGTGCCATCAATTCTGGACAAAGCAATCAGCCCCAGCATTTT. Residues: CAINSGQSNQPQHF.

This chain joins TRBV7-9 and TRBJ2-5; 7 bases align to TRBD1. This CDR3 contains 14 residues. V shed 5 bases, J shed 2 bases, and the junction held 5 bases outside the gene matches. Germline-derived CDR1 and CDR2 are SEHNR and FQNEAQ (reference sequence). In DNA form, the CDR3 reads TGTGCCAGCAGCCCGGGACAGAGTCAAGAGACCCAGTACTTC. This translates into CASSPGQSQETQYF.

V usage is TRBV10-3 and J usage is TRBJ1-1; D is ambiguous. Germline V gene lookup returns CDR1 ENHRY and CDR2 SYGVKD. CDR3 length: 16 amino acids. V gave up 3 bases and J gave up 1 base, with 15 bases separating them. The CDR3 DNA is TGTGCCATCAGTGACCCCAGAGGAGGGAGGAACACTGAAGCTTTCTTT. Translating it yields CAISDPRGGRNTEAFF.

J is TRBJ1-2 and V is TRBV5-1; TRBD1 aligns across 10 bases. Per germline, CDR1 SGHRS and CDR2 YFSETQ. The V segment lost 2 bases and the J segment 0 bases; nucleotides outside the gene matches: 7. CDR3 length: 17 amino acids. CDR3: CASSLRTGGDANYGYTF. Written as DNA, the CDR3 is TGCGCCAGCAGCTTACGGACAGGGGGGGATGCTAACTATGGCTACACCTTC. Variable domain in full (rest from reference TRBV5-1 and TRBJ1-2): KAGVTQTPRYLIKTRGQQVTLSCSPISGHRSVSWYQQTPGQGLQFLFEYFSETQRNKGNFPGRFSGRQFSNSRSEMNVSTLELGDSALYLCASSLRTGGDANYGYTFGSGTRLTVV.

This clone was counted a few times. The chain employs TRBV4-3 and TRBJ2-1; 10 bases agree with TRBD2. The CDR3 extends over 18 amino acids. The germline CDR1 and CDR2 sequences are LGHNA and YSLEER. With 5 bases clipped from V and 6 bases from J, the junction kept 16 bases outside the gene matches. The CDR3 DNA reads TGCGCCAGCAGCGAAAGATCCACCCTAGCGGGAGAGGGCAATGAGCAGTTCTTC. Amino acids: CASSERSTLAGEGNEQFF.

The J gene is TRBJ2-1, the V gene TRBV6-2 or TRBV6-3; TRBD2 aligns across 10 bases. In germline, CDR1 is MNHEY, CDR2 SVGEGT. V trimming: 5 bases; J trimming: 6 bases; junction bases outside the gene matches: 7. CDR3 length: 15 amino acids. The CDR3 loop is CASSRLRLAGNEQFF. In DNA, the CDR3 is TGTGCCAGCAGTCGCCTTAGACTAGCGGGCAATGAGCAGTTCTTC.

This rearrangement joins TRBV3-1 (or the pseudogene TRBV3-2) to TRBJ1-2, with D perhaps TRBD1 (6 bases). V was shortened by 0 bases and J by 4 bases, with 12 bases between the two germline ends. The CDR3 contains 15 residues. Germline CDR1 is LGHDT and CDR2 is YNNKEL (reference sequence). CDR3 sequence: CASSQDLTGRYGYTF. In DNA, the CDR3 is TGTGCCAGCAGCCAAGACCTCACAGGGCGCTATGGCTACACCTTC.

The chain joins TRBV7-3 to TRBJ2-1; 12 nucleotides line up with TRBD2. The germline V gene has CDR1 SGHTA and CDR2 FQGTGA. The J segment lost 3 bases and the V segment lost 6 bases, leaving 3 bases of the junction unmatched. There are 15 residues in the CDR3. DNA for the CDR3: TGTGCCAGCAGTCTAGCGGGAGGGGACTACAATGAGCAGTTCTTC. Translation: CASSLAGGDYNEQFF.

The chain employs TRBV6-5 and TRBJ1-4; D may be TRBD1 (5 bases). The V end was cut by 8 bases, the J end by 8 bases, with 18 bases between. Germline CDR1 and CDR2: MNHEY and SVGAGI. The CDR3 is 14 residues long. CDR3 nucleotides: TGTGCCAGCGGCCGTGACAGTGGAGAGGAAAAACTGTTTTTT. Translation gives CASGRDSGEEKLFF.

V and J are TRBV6-5 and TRBJ2-2, with a possible D match to TRBD1 (6 bases). CDR3 length: 14 amino acids. The germline V gene encodes CDR1 MNHEY and CDR2 SVGAGI. V lost 6 bases, J lost 7 bases, and 15 bases lay in between. CDR3 bases: TGTGCCAGCAGAATCCTACAGGGAAGCGGGGAGCTGTTTTTT. Protein sequence: CASRILQGSGELFF.

V usage is TRBV9 and J usage is TRBJ1-4, with TRBD1 matching over 8 bases. Germline values: CDR1 SGDLS, CDR2 YYNGEE. CDR3 length equals 15 residues. V was pared by 1 base and J by 7 bases, with 6 bases of the junction left unmatched. CDR3 nucleotides: TGTGCCAGCAGCGTATCCGGACAGGGCTTTGAAAAACTGTTTTTT. It translates to CASSVSGQGFEKLFF.

The rearrangement links TRBV24-1 to TRBJ2-1; 13 bases agree with TRBD2. V gave up 10 bases and J gave up 0 bases; unmatched junction bases: 2. From germline, CDR1 is KGHDR and CDR2 SFDVKD. This CDR3 spans 15 amino acids. CDR3 in DNA: TGTGCCACAGGGACTAGCGGGGCCTCCTACAATGAGCAGTTCTTC. This translates into CATGTSGASYNEQFF.

This rearrangement joins TRBV7-9 to TRBJ1-1; D ambiguous. The CDR3 totals 13 residues. CDR1 is SEHNR, CDR2 FQNEAQ, per germline (reference sequence). V lost 10 bases and J 5 bases, leaving 17 bases between the germline ends. The CDR3 reads CATVRLTGTEAFF. DNA for the CDR3: TGTGCCACGGTGAGGCTAACGGGGACTGAAGCTTTCTTT. Complete variable domain (other parts from reference TRBV7-9 and TRBJ1-1): DTGVSQNPRHKITKRGQNVTFRCDPISEHNRLYWYRQTLGQGPEFLTYFQNEAQLEKSRLLSDRFSAERPKGSFSTLEIQRTEQGDSAMYLCATVRLTGTEAFFGQGTRLTVV.

The chain couples TRBV5-6 to TRBJ1-1; D unclear. This CDR3 spans 13 amino acids. The V gene's germline CDR1 is SGHDT and CDR2 YYEEEE. The V end was cut by 1 base, the J end by 3 bases, with 7 bases between. The CDR3 loop reads CASSLYGDTEAFF. The CDR3 coding sequence is TGTGCCAGCAGCTTGTACGGGGACACTGAAGCTTTCTTT.

The V gene is TRBV11-3, the J gene TRBJ2-5, with TRBD2 as a possible D gene (5 bases). The germline V gene encodes CDR1 SGHNT and CDR2 YENEEA. V was clipped by 0 bases and J by 9 bases, with 8 bases between them. This CDR3 comprises 12 residues. The CDR3, as DNA: TGTGCCAGCAGCTTAGAATACGGGGCCCAGTACTTC. Translation: CASSLEYGAQYF. Based on the CDR3 plus reference TRBV11-3 and TRBJ2-5, the full variable domain is EAGVVQSPRYKIIEKKQPVAFWCNPISGHNTLYWYLQNLGQGPELLIRYENEEAVDDSQLPKDRFSAERLKGVDSTLKIQPAELGDSAVYLCASSLEYGAQYFGPGTRLLVL.

This chain links TRBV7-9 with TRBJ1-5, with D uncertain. CDR3 size: 16 residues. Germline lookup yields CDR1 SEHNR and CDR2 FQNEAQ (reference sequence). Deletions cut 1 base from V and 3 bases from J, with 13 bases between. CDR3 sequence: CASSLEEGTSNQPQHF. The DNA for the CDR3 is TGTGCCAGCAGCTTAGAAGAGGGTACTTCCAATCAGCCCCAGCATTTT. The entire variable domain, with the rest obtained from reference TRBV7-9 and TRBJ1-5, is as follows: DTGVSQNPRHKITKRGQNVTFRCDPISEHNRLYWYRQTLGQGPEFLTYFQNEAQLEKSRLLSDRFSAERPKGSFSTLEIQRTEQGDSAMYLCASSLEEGTSNQPQHFGDGTRLSIL.

The gene calls are TRBV6-5 and TRBJ1-1; TRBD1 aligns across 7 bases. J gave up 3 bases and V 10 bases, and 8 bases lay outside the gene matches. Germline lookup yields CDR1 MNHEY and CDR2 SVGAGI. This CDR3 contains 13 residues. The CDR3 DNA is TGTGCCAACTCGAGGGGGCTCGACACTGAAGCTTTCTTT. Protein sequence: CANSRGLDTEAFF.

The chain uses TRBV24-1 and TRBJ2-5; D uncertain. There are 14 residues in the CDR3. With 4 bases removed from V and 2 bases from J, the gap between germline ends came to 10 bases. Per germline, CDR1 KGHDR and CDR2 SFDVKD. The CDR3 loop is CATSDKNRQETQYF. In DNA, the CDR3 is TGTGCCACCAGTGACAAGAACAGACAAGAGACCCAGTACTTC.